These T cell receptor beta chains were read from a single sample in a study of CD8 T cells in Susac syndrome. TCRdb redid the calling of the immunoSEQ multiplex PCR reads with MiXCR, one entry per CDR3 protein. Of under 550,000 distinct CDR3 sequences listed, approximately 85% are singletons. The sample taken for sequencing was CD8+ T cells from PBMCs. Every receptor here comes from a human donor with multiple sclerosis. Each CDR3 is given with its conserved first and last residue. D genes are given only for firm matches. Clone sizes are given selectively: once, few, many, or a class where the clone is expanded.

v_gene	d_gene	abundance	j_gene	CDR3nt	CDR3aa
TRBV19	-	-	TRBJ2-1	TGTGCCAGTAGTATAACCGTTTACAATGAGCAGTTCTTC	CASSITVYNEQFF
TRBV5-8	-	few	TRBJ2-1	TGTGCCAGCAGCTTGTCCCCAGCCACCTACAATGAGCAGTTCTTC	CASSLSPATYNEQFF
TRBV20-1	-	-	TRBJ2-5	TGCAGTGCCCCTGACAGGGAGGACCCATTGGACCAGTACTTC	CSAPDREDPLDQYF
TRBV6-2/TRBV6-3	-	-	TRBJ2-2	TGTGCCAGCAGGCCCCCCTTAGTGGCGACCGGGGAGCTGTTTTTT	CASRPPLVATGELFF
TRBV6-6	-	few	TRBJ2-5	TGTGCCAGCAGTTACCTTGGGGTACAAGAGACCCAGTACTTC	CASSYLGVQETQYF
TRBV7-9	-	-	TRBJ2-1	TGTGCCAGCAGCTTAGAATCTGGGGCTCCCTACAATGAGCAGTTCTTC	CASSLESGAPYNEQFF
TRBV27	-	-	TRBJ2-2	TGTGCCAGCAGTCCCCTGGACTATCTCCTCACCGGGGAGCTGTTTTTT	CASSPLDYLLTGELFF
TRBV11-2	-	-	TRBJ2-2	TGTGCCAGCAGCTTAACGGAATGGGAGCTGTTTTTT	CASSLTEWELFF
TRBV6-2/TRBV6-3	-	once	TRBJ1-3	TGTGCCAGCAGTTACGAGGGTCTACGATCTTCCTCTGGAAACACCATATATTTT	CASSYEGLRSSSGNTIYF
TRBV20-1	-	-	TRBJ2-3	TGCAGTGCTAGTGGGTTTCCCGGGCTTGAAATTGGGGATACGCAGTATTTT	CSASGFPGLEIGDTQYF
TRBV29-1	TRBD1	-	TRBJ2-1	TGCAGCGTTTCCGGGACAGGGTGGAATGAGCAGTTCTTC	CSVSGTGWNEQFF
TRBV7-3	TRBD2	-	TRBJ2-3	TGTGCCAGCAGCTGGACTAGCGGCTTTCAAACAGATACGCAGTATTTT	CASSWTSGFQTDTQYF
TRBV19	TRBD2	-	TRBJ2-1	TGTGCCAGTAGCGAGAGGCGGGAGGCCGGGAAAGGGGAGCAGTTCTTC	CASSERREAGKGEQFF
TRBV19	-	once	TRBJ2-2	TGTGCCAGTAGTATATCGGACGCTCCCGGGGAGCTGTTTTTT	CASSISDAPGELFF
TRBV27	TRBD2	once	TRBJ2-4	TGTGCCAGCAGAAAGACTAGCGGGGGGGCGGATAACATTCAGTACTTC	CASRKTSGGADNIQYF
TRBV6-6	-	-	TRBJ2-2	TGTGCCAGCAGTTACTTCTCCGGCTGGAGTACCGGGGAGCTGTTTTTT	CASSYFSGWSTGELFF
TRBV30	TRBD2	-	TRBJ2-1	TGTGCCTGGAGTGTAGCGGGAGTCCATTATGAGCAGTTCTTC	CAWSVAGVHYEQFF
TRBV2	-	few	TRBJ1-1	TGTGCCAGCAGTCTTGGACAGCTAATGAACACTGAAGCTTTCTTT	CASSLGQLMNTEAFF
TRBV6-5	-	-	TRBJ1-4	TGTGCCAGCAGGGGGGGCGGTGAAAAACTGTTTTTT	CASRGGGEKLFF
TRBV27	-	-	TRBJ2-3	TGTGCCACCTACTCCACAGATACGCAGTATTTT	CATYSTDTQYF
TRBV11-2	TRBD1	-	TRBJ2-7	TGTGCCAGCAGCTTAGAGGGACAGGGATTTATCTACGAGCAGTACTTC	CASSLEGQGFIYEQYF
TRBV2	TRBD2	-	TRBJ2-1	TGTGCCAGCAGTGTTCGGCTAGCGGGGGGTCGGTACAATGAGCAGTTCTTC	CASSVRLAGGRYNEQFF
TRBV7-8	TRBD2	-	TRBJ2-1	TGTGCCAGCAGCTTAGGACTAGCGCTAAGGGGTGAGCAGTTCTTC	CASSLGLALRGEQFF